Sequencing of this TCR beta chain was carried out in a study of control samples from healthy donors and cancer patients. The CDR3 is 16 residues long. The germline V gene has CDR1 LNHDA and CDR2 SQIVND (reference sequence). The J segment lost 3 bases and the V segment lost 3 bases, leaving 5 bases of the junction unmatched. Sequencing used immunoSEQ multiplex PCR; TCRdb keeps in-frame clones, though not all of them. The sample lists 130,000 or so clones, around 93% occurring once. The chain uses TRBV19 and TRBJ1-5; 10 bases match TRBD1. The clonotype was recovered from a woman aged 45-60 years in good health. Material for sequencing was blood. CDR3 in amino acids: CASSIPTGGYNQPQHF. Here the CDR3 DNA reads TGTGCCAGTAGTATCCCGACAGGGGGCTACAATCAGCCCCAGCATTTT.